What follows is one T cell receptor (beta chain) and its context. Per germline, CDR1 SGHTA and CDR2 FQGNSA. The CDR3 has 14 residues. Trimming pared 1 base from V and 5 bases from J, leaving 11 bases between. The PCR used 60 Vbeta and 13 Jbeta primers. Libraries were prepared by immunoSEQ multiplex PCR; TCRdb keeps only in-frame clonotypes and omits some of them. Of under 200,000 clones listed, about 85% are singletons. This record comes from a study of cytomegalovirus exposure and HLA in healthy donors. Study information: A previous analysis identified approximately 110 million unique TCR beta sequences derived from around 180 million T cells.

This TCR came from a man in his fifties in good health and CMV-seronegative. The source material was PBMCs. The chain has TRBV7-2 and TRBJ2-5; D may be TRBD2 (5 bases). The CDR3 nucleotides are TGTGCCAGCAGCTTAGTGACACGAGGGGAGACCCAGTACTTC. This gives the protein CASSLVTRGETQYF.